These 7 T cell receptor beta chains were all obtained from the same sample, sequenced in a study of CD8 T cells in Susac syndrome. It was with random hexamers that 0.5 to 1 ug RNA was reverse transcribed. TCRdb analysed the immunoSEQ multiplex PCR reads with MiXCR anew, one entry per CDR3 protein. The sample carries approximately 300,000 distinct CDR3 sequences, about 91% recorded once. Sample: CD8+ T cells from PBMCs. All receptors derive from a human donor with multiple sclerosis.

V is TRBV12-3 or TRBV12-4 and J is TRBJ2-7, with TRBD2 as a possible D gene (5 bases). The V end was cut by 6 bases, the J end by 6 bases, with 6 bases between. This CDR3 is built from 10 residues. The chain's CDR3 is CASSAGEQYF. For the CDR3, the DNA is TGTGCCAGCAGCGCGGGCGAGCAGTACTTC.

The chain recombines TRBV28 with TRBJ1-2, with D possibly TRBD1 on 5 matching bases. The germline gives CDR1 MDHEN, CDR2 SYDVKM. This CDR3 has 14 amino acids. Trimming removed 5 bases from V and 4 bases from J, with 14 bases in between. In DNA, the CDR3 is TGTGCCAGCAGTGCACTTACAGGATTCTATGGCTACACCTTC. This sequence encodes CASSALTGFYGYTF.

The chain's CDR3 is CASSSTGGLAETQYF. The CDR3 coding sequence is TGTGCCAGCAGTTCAACAGGGGGGTTAGCAGAGACCCAGTACTTC. The V and J genes are TRBV12-3 or TRBV12-4 and TRBJ2-5, with TRBD1 identical over 8 bases. V was clipped by 4 bases and J by 4 bases; unmatched bases: 8. The CDR3 runs 15 residues.

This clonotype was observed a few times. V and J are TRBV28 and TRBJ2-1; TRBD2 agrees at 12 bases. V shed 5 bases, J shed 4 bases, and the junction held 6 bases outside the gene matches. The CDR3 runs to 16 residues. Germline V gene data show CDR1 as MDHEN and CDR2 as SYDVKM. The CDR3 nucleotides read TGTGCCAGCAGTGGAGGGACTAGCGGGTTGTACAATGAGCAGTTCTTC. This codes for CASSGGTSGLYNEQFF. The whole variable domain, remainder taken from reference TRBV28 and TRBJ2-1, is DVKVTQSSRYLVKRTGEKVFLECVQDMDHENMFWYRQDPGLGLRLIYFSYDVKMKEKGDIPEGYSVSREKKERFSLILESASTNQTSMYLCASSGGTSGLYNEQFFGPGTRLTVL.

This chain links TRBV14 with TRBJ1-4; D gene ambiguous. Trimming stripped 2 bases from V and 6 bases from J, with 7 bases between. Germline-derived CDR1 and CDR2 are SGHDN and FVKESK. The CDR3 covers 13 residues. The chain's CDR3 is CASSQYMDEKLFF. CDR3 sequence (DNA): TGTGCCAGCAGCCAATACATGGATGAAAAACTGTTTTTT.

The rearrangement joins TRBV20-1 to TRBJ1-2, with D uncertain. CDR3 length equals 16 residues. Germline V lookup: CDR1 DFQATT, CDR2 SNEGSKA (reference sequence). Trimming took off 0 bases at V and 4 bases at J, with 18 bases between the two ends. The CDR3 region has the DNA TGCAGTGCTAGAGATAGACGGGGTATGGGATCCTATGGCTACACCTTC. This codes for CSARDRRGMGSYGYTF.

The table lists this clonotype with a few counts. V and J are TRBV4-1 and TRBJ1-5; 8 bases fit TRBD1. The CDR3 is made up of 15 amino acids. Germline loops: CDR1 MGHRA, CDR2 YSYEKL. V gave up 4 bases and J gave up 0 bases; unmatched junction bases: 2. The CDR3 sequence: CASSPGQDSNQPQHF. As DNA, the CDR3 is TGCGCCAGCAGCCCGGGACAGGATAGCAATCAGCCCCAGCATTTT.